The 32 T cell receptor beta chains in this list originate from one sample, sequenced in a study of quantifying T cell responses using KT2 cells. Turning to the study itself: RNA was reverse transcribed with TCR alpha and beta constant-region primers.

An oligo carrying a UMI was ligated to the cDNA 3' end. The first PCR ran approximately 4 cycles with an equimolar RC1.1 and RC1.2 beta primer mix. MiXCR was run by TCRdb on the UMI-ligation and nested PCR reads, yielding one entry per CDR3 protein. The repertoire holds 60,000 or so distinct CDR3 sequences, with about 12% as singletons. The sample was PBMCs spiked with cells of the T cell clone KT2. These receptors were collected from a human donor.

This clonotype was found many times. This chain links TRBV7-9 with TRBJ1-1; D might be TRBD1 (5 bases). Germline lookup yields CDR1 SEHNR and CDR2 FQNEAQ (reference sequence). V gave up 7 bases and J gave up 5 bases, with 17 bases separating them. This CDR3 is 14 amino acids long. CDR3 DNA: TGTGCCAGCACCAATGCGGGGGGAGGGACTGAAGCTTTCTTT. It yields the protein CASTNAGGGTEAFF.

In its sample, this clonotype was seen once. At one end the junction does not follow the germline gene, possibly because of a read error. The rearrangement uses TRBV20-1 and TRBJ1-1; weak D call: TRBD1 (6 bases). Germline V CDR1 and CDR2: DFQATT, SNEGSKA (reference sequence). The CDR3 is 16 residues long. The CDR3 nucleotides are TGCAGTGCTGGAGATCGGGGGCAAGGGATGAACACTGAAGCTTTCTTT. Translation gives CSAGDRGQGMNTEAFF.

The rearrangement links TRBV6-4 to TRBJ2-2; a possible D gene is TRBD2 (5 bases). The V gene's germline CDR1 is MRHNA and CDR2 SNTAGT. Trimming took off 2 bases at V and 0 bases at J, with 10 bases between the two ends. The CDR3 is 16 residues long. CDR3 nucleotides: TGTGCCAGCAGTGACGAGAGGGTTACGAACACCGGGGAGCTGTTTTTT. Its protein is CASSDERVTNTGELFF.

Many counts were recorded for this clonotype. The chain carries TRBV29-1 and TRBJ2-5; D is perhaps TRBD1 or TRBD2 (5 bases each). The ends were cut back, 4 bases at V and 2 bases at J, with 14 bases in the middle. Germline V lookup: CDR1 SQVTM, CDR2 ANQGSEA. CDR3 length: 14 residues. The CDR3 region is CSVGAGTVQETQYF. In nucleotides, the CDR3 is TGCAGCGTTGGCGCAGGGACGGTTCAAGAGACCCAGTACTTC.

This rearrangement joins TRBV15 to TRBJ1-2, with 7 nucleotides matching TRBD1. CDR1 LNHNV and CDR2 YYDKDF come from the germline V gene (reference sequence). J gave up 3 bases and V 3 bases, and 7 bases lay outside the gene matches. CDR3 length equals 15 residues. In DNA, the CDR3 is TGTGCCACCAGCAGGGAAGGACAGGTATACTATGGCTACACCTTC. Translation: CATSREGQVYYGYTF.

This sequence joins TRBV6-4 and TRBJ2-3, with 9 bases aligning to TRBD1. CDR1 is MRHNA, CDR2 SNTAGT, per germline. The CDR3 consists of 15 residues. V lost 3 bases to trimming and J lost 4 bases; unmatched junction nucleotides: 5. CDR3 sequence: CASSEGRQGADTQYF. CDR3 sequence (DNA): TGTGCCAGCAGTGAGGGTAGACAGGGGGCAGATACGCAGTATTTT.

This clonotype was found many times. The chain employs TRBV7-8 and TRBJ1-2, with 8 bases lining up with TRBD1. The CDR3 loop spans 14 amino acids. V lost 1 base to trimming and J lost 6 bases; unmatched junction nucleotides: 4. Germline CDR1 reads SGHVS; CDR2 reads FQNEAQ. The CDR3 reads CASSLVTTGDGYTF. The CDR3 DNA follows: TGTGCCAGCAGCTTAGTAACGACAGGGGATGGCTACACCTTC.

There are many counts of this clonotype. The genes are TRBV20-1 and TRBJ2-3; D might be TRBD1 (5 bases). Trimming cost V 6 bases and J 2 bases, with 12 bases left between them. Germline CDR1 is DFQATT and CDR2 is SNEGSKA (reference sequence). The CDR3 is 13 amino acids. Here the CDR3 reads CSATTEFTDTQYF. In DNA form, the CDR3 reads TGCAGTGCGACGACAGAATTCACAGATACGCAGTATTTT.

This clonotype was seen repeatedly, ten times or more. The chain combines TRBV20-1 with TRBJ1-1; a possible D gene is TRBD1 (5 bases). Germline CDR1 DFQATT, CDR2 SNEGSKA (reference sequence). The germline V and J ends were trimmed by 3 bases and 3 bases, with 11 bases remaining between them. The CDR3 contains 13 residues. The CDR3 loop is CSASGWGDTEAFF. DNA of the CDR3: TGCAGTGCTAGCGGATGGGGGGACACTGAAGCTTTCTTT.

The CDR3 sequence is CASSRGQGLWEQFF. The CDR3 DNA reads TGCGCCAGCAGCCGGGGACAGGGCTTATGGGAGCAGTTCTTC. The V gene is TRBV5-1, the J gene TRBJ2-1; 9 nucleotides match TRBD1. Germline V gives CDR1 SGHRS, CDR2 YFSETQ. V lost 4 bases to trimming and J lost 10 bases; unmatched junction nucleotides: 9. The CDR3 is 14 amino acids.

This clonotype occurred a few times. The chain couples TRBV6-1 to TRBJ2-1; D gene ambiguous. The CDR3 runs to 11 residues. Germline V CDR1 and CDR2: MNHNS, SASEGT. V was trimmed by 10 bases and J by 2 bases, leaving 6 bases between them. CDR3 in amino acids: CATRPYNEQFF. Here the CDR3 DNA reads TGTGCCACACGCCCCTACAATGAGCAGTTCTTC.

The chain is built from TRBV12-3 or TRBV12-4 and TRBJ1-2, with 8 bases fitting TRBD1. J gave up 6 bases and V 6 bases, and 30 bases lay outside the gene matches. The CDR3 has 21 residues. Here the CDR3 reads CASSHLPRFGSGQGQGHGYTF. The CDR3 DNA reads TGTGCCAGCAGCCACCTCCCCCGTTTCGGATCAGGACAGGGCCAAGGGCATGGCTACACCTTC.

V and J are TRBV7-9 and TRBJ2-3, with TRBD2 matching 8 bases. CDR3 length: 14 amino acids. Trimming cost V 5 bases and J 3 bases; bases outside gene matches: 4. The V gene's germline CDR1 is SEHNR and CDR2 FQNEAQ (reference sequence). The CDR3 nucleotides read TGTGCCAGCAGCCGGGGACTAGTGACAGATACGCAGTATTTT. It is translated as CASSRGLVTDTQYF.

This clonotype appeared a few times. CDR3 residues: CASSLTGQTNYGYTF. The DNA for the CDR3 is TGTGCCAGCAGCTTGACGGGACAGACAAACTATGGCTACACCTTC. The chain is built from TRBV7-2 and TRBJ1-2, with TRBD1 identical over 7 bases. V was pared by 3 bases and J by 2 bases, with 6 bases of the junction left unmatched. The length of the CDR3 is 15 residues. The germline gives CDR1 SGHTA, CDR2 FQGNSA.

This clonotype has a count of ten or more. The V gene is TRBV15, the J gene TRBJ2-5; perhaps TRBD1 as D (6 bases). CDR1 and CDR2 (germline): LNHNV, YYDKDF (reference sequence). CDR3 length: 15 amino acids. V was trimmed by 5 bases and J by 1 base, leaving 14 bases between them. CDR3 residues: CATSPPGTTQETQYF. The CDR3 bases are TGTGCCACCAGCCCACCCGGGACAACCCAAGAGACCCAGTACTTC.

The rearrangement links TRBV6-5 to TRBJ2-7; either TRBD1 or TRBD2 may supply D (6 bases each). V lost 0 bases and J lost 3, with 18 bases in between. This CDR3 region has 17 residues. CDR1 is MNHEY and CDR2 is SVGAGI in the germline V gene. The CDR3 spells CASSYSRFGGAGYEQYF. For the CDR3, the DNA is TGTGCCAGCAGTTACTCGAGGTTCGGGGGCGCGGGCTACGAGCAGTACTTC.

This clonotype was counted at least ten times. The genes are TRBV12-3 or TRBV12-4 and TRBJ2-4; D may correspond to TRBD1 or TRBD2 (7 bases each). The CDR3 length is 22 residues. The V end lost 7 bases, the J end lost 0 bases, and 34 bases lay between the germline ends. The CDR3 region has the DNA TGTGCCAGCACCCTGGGGGGGAGGGGGCTAATTTATGGGCCACTAGCCAAAAACATTCAGTACTTC. Encoded protein: CASTLGGRGLIYGPLAKNIQYF.

The rearrangement uses TRBV6-2 or TRBV6-3 and TRBJ1-2, with 7 positions matching TRBD1. With 7 bases clipped from V and 3 bases from J, the junction kept 8 bases outside the gene matches. In germline, CDR1 is MNHEY, CDR2 SVGEGT. The CDR3 sequence is 14 residues long. CDR3: CASTYRGKDYGYTF. The CDR3 DNA follows: TGTGCCAGCACCTACAGGGGAAAGGACTATGGCTACACCTTC.

A few counts support this clonotype. The chain recombines TRBV11-3 with TRBJ2-3; D is undetermined. The CDR3 is 14 amino acids. The V gene lost 5 bases and the J gene lost 6 bases, with 15 bases spanning the gap. Germline V lookup: CDR1 SGHNT, CDR2 YENEEA. CDR3 in amino acids: CASSPLASWDTQYF. The CDR3 nucleotides are TGTGCCAGCAGCCCACTGGCGTCATGGGATACGCAGTATTTT.

Many counts were recorded for this clonotype. The chain uses TRBV6-2 or TRBV6-3 and TRBJ1-2; no reliable D call. The CDR3 has 13 amino acids. V lost 1 base to trimming and J lost 4 bases, with 7 bases between them. Germline V gives CDR1 MNHEY, CDR2 SVGEGT. The CDR3 protein is CASSYWGSYGYTF. The CDR3 nucleotides are TGTGCCAGCAGTTACTGGGGTTCCTATGGCTACACCTTC.

The V and J genes are TRBV2 and TRBJ1-3, with D hard to call. This CDR3 has 15 amino acids. Trimming removed 3 bases at V and 0 bases at J, with 9 bases between. CDR1 SNHLY and CDR2 FYNNEI come from the germline V gene. The CDR3 bases are TGTGCCAGCAGTGAGGGCACTTACTCTGGAAACACCATATATTTT. Translated: CASSEGTYSGNTIYF.

Many counts were recorded for this clonotype. This chain links TRBV29-1 with TRBJ2-2, with 11 positions matching TRBD1. There are 14 residues in the CDR3. Germline CDR1 SQVTM, CDR2 ANQGSEA. J gave up 5 bases and V 4 bases, and 3 bases lay outside the gene matches. CDR3 loop: CSVVRDRGTGELFF. In nucleotides, the CDR3 is TGCAGCGTTGTCCGGGACAGGGGGACCGGGGAGCTGTTTTTT.

V and J are TRBV3-1 and TRBJ2-7; 8 bases match TRBD2. Germline V lookup: CDR1 LGHDT, CDR2 YNNKEL (reference sequence). V lost 6 bases to trimming and J lost 2 bases; unmatched junction nucleotides: 3. The CDR3 is 13 amino acids. CDR3 sequence: CASRPGGTYEQYF. CDR3 DNA sequence: TGTGCCAGCAGACCGGGGGGGACCTACGAGCAGTACTTC.

The sample holds a few counts of this clonotype. The chain joins TRBV20-1 to TRBJ1-1; a weak D match, TRBD1 (5 bases). Germline V gene sequence: CDR1 DFQATT, CDR2 SNEGSKA (reference sequence). V was clipped by 4 bases and J by 2 bases, with 8 bases between them. The CDR3 has 12 residues. The CDR3 nucleotides read TGCAGTGCTATTCAGGGTAACACTGAAGCTTTCTTT. Protein product: CSAIQGNTEAFF.

This clonotype showed up just a few times. This chain connects TRBV12-3 or TRBV12-4 to TRBJ2-3; 12 bases match TRBD2. The CDR3 sequence is 17 residues long. With 5 bases clipped from V and 5 bases from J, the junction kept 11 bases outside the gene matches. The CDR3 loop is CASSILAGGPARDTQYF. DNA for the CDR3: TGTGCCAGCAGTATTCTAGCGGGGGGGCCTGCGCGAGATACGCAGTATTTT.

V gene TRBV5-1 combines with J gene TRBJ2-3; D is unclear. This CDR3 comprises 13 residues. In germline, CDR1 is SGHRS, CDR2 YFSETQ. Trimming removed 4 bases from V and 6 bases from J, with 12 bases in between. Here the CDR3 reads CASSPTSLDTQYF. DNA of the CDR3: TGCGCCAGCAGCCCGACAAGCTTGGATACGCAGTATTTT.

This clonotype was seen ten or more times. The chain joins TRBV24-1 to TRBJ1-1, with no clear D. Germline assignment: CDR1 KGHDR and CDR2 SFDVKD. The CDR3 runs to 13 residues. Trimming left V 4 bases short and J 1 base short, with 6 bases between. The CDR3 nucleotides are TGTGCCACCAGTGAACGACGGAACACTGAAGCTTTCTTT. Its protein is CATSERRNTEAFF.

At least ten counts were recorded for this clonotype. The V call is TRBV28, the J call TRBJ2-1; D possibly corresponds to TRBD1 (6 bases). The CDR3 sequence is 13 residues long. The V end was cut by 2 bases, the J end by 9 bases, with 11 bases between. Per germline, CDR1 MDHEN and CDR2 SYDVKM. CDR3 in DNA: TGTGCCAGCAGTTTACCAGGGGTTGGTGAGCAGTTCTTC. The encoded protein is CASSLPGVGEQFF.

In this sample, this clonotype turned up a few times. The CDR3 DNA follows: TGCGCCAGCGCCCGAAGACAGGGAAACACTGAAGCTTTCTTT. This codes for CASARRQGNTEAFF. The chain employs TRBV5-1 and TRBJ1-1; 7 nucleotides match TRBD1. The CDR3 runs to 14 residues. The trim removed 7 bases at V and 2 bases at J, leaving 8 bases unmatched. Germline-derived CDR1 and CDR2 are SGHRS and YFSETQ.

Turning to this clonotype: A much larger clone lies one base from this, so it may be a read error. The V and J genes are TRBV20-1 and TRBJ1-1; 7 nucleotides match TRBD1. Germline V gene data show CDR1 as DFQATT and CDR2 as SNEGSKA (reference sequence). This CDR3 is 14 amino acids long. Trimming removed 5 bases from V and 0 bases from J; junction bases left unmatched: 6. The CDR3 is CSADTDRLNTEAFF. The CDR3 nucleotides are TGCAGTGCTGATACGGACAGGTTGAACACTGAAGCTTTCTTT.

The rearrangement joins TRBV6-5 to TRBJ1-3; D gene uncertain. This CDR3 region has 14 residues. Germline-derived CDR1 and CDR2 are MNHEY and SVGAGI. V lost 7 bases and J 0 bases, leaving 10 bases between the germline ends. Written as DNA, the CDR3 is TGTGCCAGCAAAACACAGCACTCTGGAAACACCATATATTTT. As protein: CASKTQHSGNTIYF.

This clonotype turned up a few times. The rearrangement joins TRBV16 to TRBJ1-1; 10 bases are shared with TRBD1. Trimming at V came to 2 bases and at J to 6 bases, leaving 3 bases not matched to a gene. The CDR3 consists of 14 residues. CDR1 and CDR2 from the germline V gene are KGHSY and FQNENV. The CDR3 loop reads CASSQTGTGAEAFF. The CDR3 DNA is TGTGCCAGCAGCCAAACCGGGACAGGGGCTGAAGCTTTCTTT.